This T cell receptor beta chain was identified in a study of cytomegalovirus exposure and HLA in healthy donors. Study-wide points: It emerged from a later analysis that several of the most significant clusters appeared to be linked to common viral pathogens.

The study ran its PCR with 60 Vbeta and 13 Jbeta primers. Using immunoSEQ multiplex PCR, the repertoire was profiled, and TCRdb retains in-frame clones only, with some absent. The sample consists of about 160,000 clones, roughly 80% of them appearing once. As to this clone: Its antigen remains unidentified.

Per germline, CDR1 ENHRY and CDR2 SYGVKD. Deletions cut 7 bases from V and 0 bases from J, with 13 bases between. The CDR3 is 16 residues long. This receptor was obtained from a young woman in good health and CMV-seropositive. Sequenced: PBMCs. This rearrangement joins TRBV10-3 to TRBJ2-6; weak D call: TRBD1 (6 bases). CDR3 DNA: TGTGCCATCAAGGGGGTCTACAGCTCTGGGGCCAACGTCCTGACTTTC. It codes for CAIKGVYSSGANVLTF.